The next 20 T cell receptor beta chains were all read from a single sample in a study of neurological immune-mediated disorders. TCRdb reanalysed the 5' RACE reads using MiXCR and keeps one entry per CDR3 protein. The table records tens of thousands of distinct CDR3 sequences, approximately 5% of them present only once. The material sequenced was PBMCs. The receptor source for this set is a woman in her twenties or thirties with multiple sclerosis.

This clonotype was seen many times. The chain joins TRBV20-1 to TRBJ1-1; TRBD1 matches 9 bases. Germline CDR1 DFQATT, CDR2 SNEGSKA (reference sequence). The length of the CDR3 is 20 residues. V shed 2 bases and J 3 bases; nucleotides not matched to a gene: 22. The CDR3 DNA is TGCAGTGCTAGATCTCCGGGGACAGGGACGTTCGGGGGGGTCGACACTGAAGCTTTCTTT. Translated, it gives CSARSPGTGTFGGVDTEAFF.

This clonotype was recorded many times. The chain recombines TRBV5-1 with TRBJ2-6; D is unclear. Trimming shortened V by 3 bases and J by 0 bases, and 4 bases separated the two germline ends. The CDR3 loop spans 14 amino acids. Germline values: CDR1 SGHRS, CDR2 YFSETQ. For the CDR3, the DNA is TGCGCCAGCAGCTCGATCTCTGGGGCCAACGTCCTGACTTTC. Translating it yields CASSSISGANVLTF.

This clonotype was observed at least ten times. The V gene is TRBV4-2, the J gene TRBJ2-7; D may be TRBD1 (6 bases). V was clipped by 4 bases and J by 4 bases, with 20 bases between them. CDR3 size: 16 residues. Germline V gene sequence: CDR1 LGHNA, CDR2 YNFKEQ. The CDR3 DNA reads TGTGCCAGCAGCCCGGCTACAGGGAAAAGCACGTACGAGCAGTACTTC. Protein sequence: CASSPATGKSTYEQYF.

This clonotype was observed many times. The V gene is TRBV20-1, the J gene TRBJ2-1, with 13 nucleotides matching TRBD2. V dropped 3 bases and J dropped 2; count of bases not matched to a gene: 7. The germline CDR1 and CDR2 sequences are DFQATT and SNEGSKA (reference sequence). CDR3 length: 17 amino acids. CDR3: CSASGLAGEGPYNEQFF. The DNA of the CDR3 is TGCAGTGCTAGCGGACTAGCGGGAGAAGGTCCCTACAATGAGCAGTTCTTC.

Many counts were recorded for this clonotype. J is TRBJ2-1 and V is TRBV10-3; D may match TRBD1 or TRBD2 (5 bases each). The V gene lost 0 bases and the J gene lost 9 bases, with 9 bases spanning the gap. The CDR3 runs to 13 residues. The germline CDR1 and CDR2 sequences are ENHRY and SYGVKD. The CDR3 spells CAISESFGGEQFF. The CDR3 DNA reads TGTGCCATCAGTGAGTCGTTTGGGGGTGAGCAGTTCTTC.

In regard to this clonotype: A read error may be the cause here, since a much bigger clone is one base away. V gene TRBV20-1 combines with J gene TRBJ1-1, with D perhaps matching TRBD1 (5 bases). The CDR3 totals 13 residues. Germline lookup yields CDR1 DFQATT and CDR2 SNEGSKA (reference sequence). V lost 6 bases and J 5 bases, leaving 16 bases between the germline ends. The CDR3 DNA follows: TGCAGTGCATACGGGGGTAAAGGGACTGAAGCTTTCTTT. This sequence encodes CSAYGGKGTEAFF.

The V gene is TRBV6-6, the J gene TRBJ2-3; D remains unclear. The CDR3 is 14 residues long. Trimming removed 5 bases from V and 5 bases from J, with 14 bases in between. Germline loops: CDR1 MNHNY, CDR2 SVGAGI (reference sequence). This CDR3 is CASSAPSIGDTQYF. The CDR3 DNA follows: TGTGCCAGCAGTGCCCCAAGCATCGGAGATACGCAGTATTTT.

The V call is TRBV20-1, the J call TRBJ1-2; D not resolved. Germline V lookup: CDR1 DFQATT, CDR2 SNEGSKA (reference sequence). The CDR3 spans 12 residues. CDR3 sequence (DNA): TGCAGCGCTCTGGGGACTAACTATGGCTACACCTTC. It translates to CSALGTNYGYTF.

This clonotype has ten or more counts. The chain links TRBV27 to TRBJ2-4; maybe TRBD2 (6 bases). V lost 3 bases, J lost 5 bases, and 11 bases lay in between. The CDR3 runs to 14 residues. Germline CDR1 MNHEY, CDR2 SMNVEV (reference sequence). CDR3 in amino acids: CASSFLGGENIQYF. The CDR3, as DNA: TGTGCCAGCAGTTTCCTAGGAGGGGAAAACATTCAGTACTTC.

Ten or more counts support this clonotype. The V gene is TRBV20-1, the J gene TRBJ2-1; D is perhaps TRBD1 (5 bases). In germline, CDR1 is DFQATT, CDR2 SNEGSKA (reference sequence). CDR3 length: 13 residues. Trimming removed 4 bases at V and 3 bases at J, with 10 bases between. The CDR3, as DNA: TGCAGTGCTACCGATCAGGGCTACAATGAGCAGTTCTTC. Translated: CSATDQGYNEQFF.

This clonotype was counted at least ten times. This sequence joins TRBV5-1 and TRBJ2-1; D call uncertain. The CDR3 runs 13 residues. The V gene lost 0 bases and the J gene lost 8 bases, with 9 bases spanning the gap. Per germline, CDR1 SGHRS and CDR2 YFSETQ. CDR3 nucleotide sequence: TGCGCCAGCAGCTTGGACTCGAAGGATGAGCAGTTCTTC. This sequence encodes CASSLDSKDEQFF. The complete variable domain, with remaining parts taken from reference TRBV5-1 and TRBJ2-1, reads KAGVTQTPRYLIKTRGQQVTLSCSPISGHRSVSWYQQTPGQGLQFLFEYFSETQRNKGNFPGRFSGRQFSNSRSEMNVSTLELGDSALYLCASSLDSKDEQFFGPGTRLTVL.

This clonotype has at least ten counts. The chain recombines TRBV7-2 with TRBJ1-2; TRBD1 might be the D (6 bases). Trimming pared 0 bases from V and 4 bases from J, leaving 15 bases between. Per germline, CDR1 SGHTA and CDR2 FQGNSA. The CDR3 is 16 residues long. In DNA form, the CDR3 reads TGTGCCAGCAGCTTAGCGGTAACGGACAGTTTCTATGGCTACACCTTC. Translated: CASSLAVTDSFYGYTF.

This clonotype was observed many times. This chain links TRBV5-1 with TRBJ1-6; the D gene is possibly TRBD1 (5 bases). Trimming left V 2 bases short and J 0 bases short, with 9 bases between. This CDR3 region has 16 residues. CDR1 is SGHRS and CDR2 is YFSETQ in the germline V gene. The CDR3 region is CASSLAGSSYNSPLHF. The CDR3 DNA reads TGCGCCAGCAGCTTAGCAGGGAGCTCCTATAATTCACCCCTCCACTTT. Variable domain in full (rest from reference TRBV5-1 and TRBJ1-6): KAGVTQTPRYLIKTRGQQVTLSCSPISGHRSVSWYQQTPGQGLQFLFEYFSETQRNKGNFPGRFSGRQFSNSRSEMNVSTLELGDSALYLCASSLAGSSYNSPLHFGNGTRLTVT.

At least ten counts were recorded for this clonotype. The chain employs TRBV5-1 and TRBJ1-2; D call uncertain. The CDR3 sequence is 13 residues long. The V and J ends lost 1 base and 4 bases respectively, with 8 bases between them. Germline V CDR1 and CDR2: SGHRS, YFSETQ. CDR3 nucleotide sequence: TGCGCCAGCAGCTTGACTGTAGGCTATGGCTACACCTTC. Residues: CASSLTVGYGYTF.

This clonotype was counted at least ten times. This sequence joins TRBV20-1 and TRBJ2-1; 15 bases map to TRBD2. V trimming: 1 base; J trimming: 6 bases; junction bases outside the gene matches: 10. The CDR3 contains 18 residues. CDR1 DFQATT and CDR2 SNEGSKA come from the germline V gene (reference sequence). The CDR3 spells CSARAAGLAGGLVNEQFF. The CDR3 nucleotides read TGCAGTGCTAGAGCGGCGGGACTAGCGGGGGGCCTCGTCAATGAGCAGTTCTTC.

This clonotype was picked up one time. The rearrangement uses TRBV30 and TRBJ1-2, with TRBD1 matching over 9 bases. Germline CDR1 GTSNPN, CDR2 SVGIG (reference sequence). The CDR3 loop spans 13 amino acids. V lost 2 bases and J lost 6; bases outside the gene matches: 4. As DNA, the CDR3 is TGTGCCTGGAGTTTGCGGACAGGGGATGGCTACACCTTC. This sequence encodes CAWSLRTGDGYTF.

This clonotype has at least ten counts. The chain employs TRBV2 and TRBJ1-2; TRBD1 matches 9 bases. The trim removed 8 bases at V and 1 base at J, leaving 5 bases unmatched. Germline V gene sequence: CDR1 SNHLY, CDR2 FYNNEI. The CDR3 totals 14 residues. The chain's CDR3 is CASDGTGLNYGYTF. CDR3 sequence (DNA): TGTGCCAGCGACGGGACAGGGCTTAACTATGGCTACACCTTC.

CDR3 nucleotides: TGTGCCAGCAGCTCCCCGATCAGACAGGGAGGGACTGAAGCTTTCTTT. Its protein is CASSSPIRQGGTEAFF. This sequence joins TRBV7-9 and TRBJ1-1; 7 positions agree with TRBD1. V lost 4 bases and J lost 5; bases outside the gene matches: 13. This CDR3 spans 16 amino acids. Germline CDR1 SEHNR, CDR2 FQNEAQ (reference sequence).

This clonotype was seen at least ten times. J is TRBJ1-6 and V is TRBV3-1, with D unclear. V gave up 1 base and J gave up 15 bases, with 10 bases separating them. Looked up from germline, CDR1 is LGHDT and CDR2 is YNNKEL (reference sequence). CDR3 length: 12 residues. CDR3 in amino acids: CASSQGPDGLHF. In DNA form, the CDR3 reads TGTGCCAGCAGCCAAGGACCTGATGGCCTCCACTTT.

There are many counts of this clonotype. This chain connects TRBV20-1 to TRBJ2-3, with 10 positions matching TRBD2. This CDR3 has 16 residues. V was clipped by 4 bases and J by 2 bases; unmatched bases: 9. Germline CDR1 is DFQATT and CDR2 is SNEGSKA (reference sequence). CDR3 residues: CSAKRPSGRYTDTQYF. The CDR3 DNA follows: TGCAGTGCTAAGAGGCCTAGCGGGAGATACACAGATACGCAGTATTTT.